These 3 T cell receptor beta chains share one sample of origin, sequenced in a study of graft-versus-host responses after intestinal transplantation. Grafts had their tissue processed, releasing intraepithelial and lamina propria lymphocytes. The table came from immunoSEQ multiplex PCR; TCRdb's copy has only in-frame clones and leaves some out. The profile shows over 15,000 clones, about 74% of them singletons. The input for sequencing was ileum tissue, taken 14 days after transplant. These receptors all stem from a human patient who received an intestinal transplant, so some T cells may come from the graft donor.

This chain links TRBV4-1 with TRBJ2-2; D is undetermined. This CDR3 has 17 amino acids. The germline V gene has CDR1 MGHRA and CDR2 YSYEKL. The germline V and J ends were trimmed by 5 bases and 0 bases, with 16 bases remaining between them. CDR3 residues: CASSKLPGPSNTGELFF. As DNA, the CDR3 is TGCGCCAGCAGCAAACTCCCCGGGCCCTCGAACACCGGGGAGCTGTTTTTT.

The V gene is TRBV7-2, the J gene TRBJ1-2; maybe TRBD1 (6 bases). V gave up 4 bases and J gave up 8 bases, with 14 bases separating them. The CDR3 totals 13 residues. Germline CDR1 and CDR2: SGHTA and FQGNSA. In DNA, the CDR3 is TGTGCCAGCAGCTCAGTTGGGGGGCTGGGCTACACCTTC. This encodes CASSSVGGLGYTF.

This clone was observed a single time. The V call is TRBV7-9, the J call TRBJ1-4; D not resolved. The germline V gene encodes CDR1 SEHNR and CDR2 FQNEAQ (reference sequence). Trimming stripped 2 bases from V and 8 bases from J, with 12 bases between. This CDR3 is 14 amino acids long. In DNA form, the CDR3 reads TGTGCCAGCAGCTTATCGCTGAGAAGGGAAAAACTGTTTTTT. Protein: CASSLSLRREKLFF.